The 22 T cell receptor beta chains in this list originate from one sample, sequenced in a study of T cells in Graves' hyperthyroidism and ophthalmopathy (dated by TCRdb to 2018 to 2020). The receptor library was made with multiplex PCR. Sequencing relied on an Illumina HiSeq 2000. Amplification of TCR beta CDR3 regions was carried out from RNA transcripts. The first round of RT-PCR for the TCR CDR3 was performed with the HTBI primer set and the Qiagen OneStep RT-PCR kit. TCRdb reanalyzed the raw reads on its own, using fastp at Q25 for trimming and MiXCR for clone calling, and kept in-frame beta chains. Identical CDR3 proteins give one entry, which carries the most common genes and DNA. This sample has fewer than 350,000 distinct CDR3 sequences in its table, and over 12% of those were observed once. The ten top clones hold around 30% of the sample. Specimen: blood. The receptors shown here come from a woman aged 45-65 years with Graves' hyperthyroidism that later progressed to Graves' ophthalmopathy.

This clonotype was counted many times. The chain joins TRBV5-1 to TRBJ1-4, with TRBD1 matching 8 bases. Looked up from germline, CDR1 is SGHRS and CDR2 is YFSETQ. CDR3 size: 15 residues. V gave up 4 bases and J gave up 3 bases; unmatched junction bases: 5. CDR3 in DNA: TGCGCCAGCAGCCCACAGGGGGGACCTAATGAAAAACTGTTTTTT. Its translation: CASSPQGGPNEKLFF.

This clonotype was counted many times. The chain employs TRBV12-3 or TRBV12-4 and TRBJ2-2, with D perhaps matching TRBD2 (5 bases). This CDR3 has 15 amino acids. The V and J ends lost 3 bases and 6 bases respectively, with 14 bases between them. CDR3 in amino acids: CASSFRGSGPGELFF. CDR3 nucleotides: TGTGCCAGCAGTTTCCGCGGGTCCGGGCCCGGGGAGCTGTTTTTT.

CDR3 sequence (DNA): TGTGCCAGCAGCGTAGGGGGCGGTCCTACTTACAATGAGCAGTTCTTC. It is translated as CASSVGGGPTYNEQFF. V is TRBV9 and J is TRBJ2-1; possible D gene TRBD1, 5 bases. CDR3 length: 16 amino acids. Germline V lookup: CDR1 SGDLS, CDR2 YYNGEE. V shed 0 bases and J shed 4 bases, with 14 bases lying between them.

This clonotype was seen at least ten times. This chain joins TRBV13 and TRBJ2-3; 10 bases agree with TRBD2. V shed 6 bases, J shed 2 bases, and the junction held 11 bases outside the gene matches. Germline V gene sequence: CDR1 PRHDT, CDR2 FYEKMQ (reference sequence). The CDR3 is made up of 17 amino acids. CDR3 nucleotides: TGTGCCAGCAGTGGAACCGGGACTAGCGAGCCCACAGATACGCAGTATTTT. Translation gives CASSGTGTSEPTDTQYF.

This clonotype was picked up a small number of times. The V and J genes are TRBV10-2 and TRBJ2-3, with 10 bases matching TRBD2. This CDR3 has 16 residues. V shed 5 bases, J shed 3 bases, and the junction held 8 bases outside the gene matches. Germline V gene data show CDR1 as WSHSY and CDR2 as SAAADI. CDR3 in amino acids: CASSHGSGRRTDTQYF. The CDR3 DNA is TGCGCCAGCAGTCACGGTAGCGGGAGGCGGACAGATACGCAGTATTTT.

This clonotype was recorded many times. J is TRBJ2-3 and V is TRBV29-1; no clear D gene. The CDR3 extends over 13 amino acids. Germline CDR1 and CDR2: SQVTM and ANQGSEA. The ends were cut back, 4 bases at V and 0 bases at J, with 8 bases in the middle. The CDR3 nucleotides are TGCAGCGTTGTCAAGACTAGCACAGATACGCAGTATTTT. Its translation is CSVVKTSTDTQYF.

This clonotype has at least ten counts. The V call is TRBV29-1, the J call TRBJ2-5; the D call may be TRBD1 or TRBD2 (6 bases each). Germline-derived CDR1 and CDR2 are SQVTM and ANQGSEA. The CDR3 covers 13 residues. Trimming took off 7 bases at V and 5 bases at J, with 17 bases between the two ends. CDR3 in amino acids: CSALSSGAETQYF. CDR3 sequence (DNA): TGCAGCGCCCTTTCGTCGGGGGCCGAGACCCAGTACTTC.

This clonotype was found many times. This rearrangement joins TRBV18 to TRBJ2-3, with unresolved D. Per the germline V gene, CDR1 is KGHSH and CDR2 is LQKENI. The V gene lost 8 bases and the J gene lost 2 bases, with 8 bases spanning the gap. The CDR3 spans 12 residues. The CDR3 DNA is TGTGCCAGCAGCCCCCCCACAGATACGCAGTATTTT. The encoded protein is CASSPPTDTQYF. Based on the CDR3 plus reference TRBV18 and TRBJ2-3, the full variable domain is NAGVMQNPRHLVRRRGQEARLRCSPMKGHSHVYWYRQLPEEGLKFMVYLQKENIIDESGMPKERFSAEFPKEGPSILRIQQVVRGDSAAYFCASSPPTDTQYFGPGTRLTVL.

The chain is built from TRBV25-1 and TRBJ2-5; 9 positions match TRBD1. Germline CDR1 reads MGHDK; CDR2 reads SYGVNS. V gave up 7 bases and J gave up 5 bases; unmatched junction bases: 11. The CDR3 has 15 residues. DNA for the CDR3: TGTGCCAGCATGCCGGGGACAGGGCCTGGTGAGACCCAGTACTTC. It is translated as CASMPGTGPGETQYF.

This clonotype appeared a few times. The CDR3 sequence: CASSPTQGNYGYTF. The CDR3, as DNA: TGCGCCAGCAGCCCCACACAGGGGAACTATGGCTACACCTTC. The genes are TRBV4-1 and TRBJ1-2; 7 nucleotides align to TRBD1. This CDR3 region has 14 residues. Per the germline V gene, CDR1 is MGHRA and CDR2 is YSYEKL. V gave up 4 bases and J gave up 2 bases; unmatched junction bases: 4.

On this clonotype itself: Just one base apart from a much larger clone, this may be a read error. This chain joins TRBV6-2 or TRBV6-3 and TRBJ2-5, with TRBD2 matching 9 bases. This CDR3 contains 18 residues. Trimming took 5 bases from V and 5 from J; bases not matched to a gene: 18. The germline CDR1 and CDR2 sequences are MNHEY and SVGEGT. The CDR3 sequence: CASSESKGREGPVETQYF. CDR3 DNA sequence: TGTGCCAGCAGTGAGTCGAAAGGGCGGGAGGGTCCCGTGGAGACCCAGTACTTC.

The V and J genes are TRBV5-1 and TRBJ1-2, with 7 bases that match TRBD1. From germline, CDR1 is SGHRS and CDR2 YFSETQ. This CDR3 has 16 residues. The trim removed 4 bases at V and 7 bases at J, leaving 16 bases unmatched. The CDR3 nucleotides read TGCGCCAGCAGCCCCGCAGCTCGACAGGGAGAGGGTGGCTACACCTTC. Its protein is CASSPAARQGEGGYTF.

This clonotype came up many times. This chain links TRBV18 with TRBJ2-6, with D perhaps TRBD2 (5 bases). CDR1 is KGHSH, CDR2 LQKENI, per germline. V was cut by 2 bases and J by 4 bases, with 6 bases left in between. The CDR3 is 14 residues long. The CDR3 sequence is CASSPGSGANVLTF. The CDR3 coding sequence is TGTGCCAGCTCACCAGGGAGCGGGGCCAACGTCCTGACTTTC.

This clonotype was counted at least ten times. This chain links TRBV15 with TRBJ2-7; 14 bases are a match to TRBD2. The germline V gene encodes CDR1 LNHNV and CDR2 YYDKDF (reference sequence). This CDR3 has 16 residues. J was trimmed by 4 bases and V by 2 bases; bases with no gene match: 4. The chain's CDR3 is CATSRPGLAGGYEQYF. CDR3 DNA: TGTGCCACCAGCAGACCCGGACTAGCGGGAGGATACGAGCAGTACTTC.

There are a few counts of this clonotype. This chain connects TRBV30 to TRBJ1-5; D not resolved. The ends were cut back, 0 bases at V and 1 base at J, with 4 bases in the middle. Per the germline V gene, CDR1 is GTSNPN and CDR2 is SVGIG (reference sequence). CDR3 length: 13 residues. For the CDR3, the DNA is TGTGCCTGGAGTGTTAAGAGCAATCAGCCCCAGCATTTT. Its protein product is CAWSVKSNQPQHF.

The J gene is TRBJ2-5, the V gene TRBV29-1, with D possibly being TRBD2 (5 bases). V lost 1 base to trimming and J lost 4 bases, with 10 bases between them. The germline V gene encodes CDR1 SQVTM and CDR2 ANQGSEA. There are 13 residues in the CDR3. CDR3 sequence: CSVEGLAPETQYF. The DNA for the CDR3 is TGCAGCGTTGAAGGCCTAGCTCCAGAGACCCAGTACTTC.

This clonotype was counted ten times or more. The rearrangement links TRBV19 to TRBJ1-1; the match to TRBD1 covers 8 bases. Per the germline V gene, CDR1 is LNHDA and CDR2 is SQIVND (reference sequence). Trimming removed 5 bases from V and 3 bases from J; junction bases left unmatched: 11. The CDR3 spans 16 residues. In DNA form, the CDR3 reads TGTGCCAGTAGTCCGGACAGGGAGGAGTTTGACACTGAAGCTTTCTTT. Amino acid sequence: CASSPDREEFDTEAFF.

This clonotype was found many times. This rearrangement joins TRBV20-1 to TRBJ2-2, with D maybe TRBD2 (6 bases). The CDR3 has 13 amino acids. V lost 6 bases to trimming and J lost 2 bases, with 10 bases between them. Germline V gene data show CDR1 as DFQATT and CDR2 as SNEGSKA (reference sequence). The DNA of the CDR3 is TGCAGTGCGCTGACTAGTAACACCGGGGAGCTGTTTTTT. Encoded protein: CSALTSNTGELFF.

In this sample, this clonotype turned up many times. V and J are TRBV27 and TRBJ2-7; D is undetermined. Germline V CDR1 and CDR2: MNHEY, SMNVEV (reference sequence). The CDR3 has 12 residues. V lost 6 bases and J lost 3, with 9 bases in between. CDR3: CASRDLLYEQYF. The DNA for the CDR3 is TGTGCCAGCAGGGATCTCCTCTACGAGCAGTACTTC.

This clonotype was seen many times. The J gene is TRBJ2-1, the V gene TRBV3-1, with D possibly TRBD1 on 6 matching bases. Germline V gene data show CDR1 as LGHDT and CDR2 as YNNKEL (reference sequence). The CDR3 spans 17 residues. V dropped 0 bases and J dropped 6 bases, with 18 bases sitting between them. CDR3 amino acids: CASSQDLGTSRINEQFF. The CDR3 DNA is TGTGCCAGCAGCCAAGATCTAGGGACAAGTCGTATCAATGAGCAGTTCTTC.

This clonotype was seen repeatedly, ten times or more. The chain uses TRBV29-1 and TRBJ2-7; 9 nucleotides align to TRBD2. Germline V gene data show CDR1 as SQVTM and CDR2 as ANQGSEA. CDR3 length equals 14 residues. V dropped 4 bases and J dropped 2; count of bases not matched to a gene: 6. DNA for the CDR3: TGCAGCGTTGGCCTACCTAGCGGGACCTACGAGCAGTACTTC. As protein: CSVGLPSGTYEQYF.

As to this clonotype: This sequence may be a read error, since a much larger clone differs from it by one base. The chain has TRBV27 and TRBJ1-5; TRBD1 matches 7 bases. The CDR3 runs to 15 residues. Germline lookup yields CDR1 MNHEY and CDR2 SMNVEV (reference sequence). The CDR3 sequence: CANSLGRGPNQPQHF. The CDR3 region has the DNA TGTGCCAACAGTTTGGGAAGGGGGCCCAATCAGCCCCAGCATTTT.